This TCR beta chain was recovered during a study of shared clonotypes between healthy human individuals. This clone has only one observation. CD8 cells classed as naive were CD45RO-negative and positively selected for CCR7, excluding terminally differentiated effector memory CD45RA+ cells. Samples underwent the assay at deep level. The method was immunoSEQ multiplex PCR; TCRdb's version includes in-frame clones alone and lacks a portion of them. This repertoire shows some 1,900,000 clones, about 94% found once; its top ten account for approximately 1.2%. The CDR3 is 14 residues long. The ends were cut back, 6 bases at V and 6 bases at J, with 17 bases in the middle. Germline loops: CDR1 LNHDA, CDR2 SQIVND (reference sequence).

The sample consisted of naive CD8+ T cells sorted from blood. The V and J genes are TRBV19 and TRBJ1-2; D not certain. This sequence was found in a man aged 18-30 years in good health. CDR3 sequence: CASSPGGFPDGYTF. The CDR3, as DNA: TGTGCCAGTAGCCCTGGAGGGTTCCCAGATGGCTACACCTTC.